This record covers a single T cell receptor beta chain. This CDR3 region has 16 residues. Generated by immunoSEQ multiplex PCR, the TCRdb table keeps only in-frame clones and is missing some. The sample records about 350,000 clones, 70% to 90% being singletons. The data are from a study of Ad26.COV2.S vaccination and SARS-CoV-2 variants. Study summary: Ad26.COV2.S, an intramuscular injection, was given once or twice 56 days apart.

This sample's treatment: roughly 20 received Ad26.COV2.S at low or high dose, single or two shots; 5 received placebo; per-sample allocation not given. Sampling happened 63 days after the first vaccine or placebo injection. Material: peripheral blood, obtained in a trial of Ad26.COV2.S vaccine versus placebo. This clonotype was sampled from a person between 18 and 65 years old who received the Ad26.COV2.S COVID-19 vaccine or a placebo. V and J are TRBV12-1 and TRBJ1-6; TRBD1, as called in the table, went unchecked against the DNA. TRBV12-1 is described as a pseudogene. The CDR3 DNA is TGTGCCAGCAGCTTTGTACACACAGGGGAGAGGTCACCCCTCCACTTT. It yields the protein CASSFVHTGERSPLHF.